The following is a T cell receptor (beta chain) sequence with its context. This entry belongs to a study of blood T cell repertoires in COVID-19. Study details: PBMCs, B-cell-depleted T cells, or T cells provided the cDNA or gDNA that made up the material.

Cohort 3 donors counted as recovered after two negative PCRs, clearance, or resolved symptoms. CDR3 length equals 11 residues. V dropped 3 bases and J dropped 4 bases, with 4 bases sitting between them. The germline V gene encodes CDR1 SEHNR and CDR2 FQNEAQ (reference sequence). Methods used by the authors: Counts of nucleated cells, estimated from reference gene primer amplification, were obtained. Clones were read by immunoSEQ multiplex PCR, and TCRdb kept only the in-frame ones, dropping some. Clone size and V and J calls were adopted from that table, with D and trimming inferred from the DNA. The sample carries a few hundred thousand clones, around nine tenths recorded once.

The sequence derives from a woman in her 50s who had recovered from COVID-19. The sequencing sample was made of PBMCs or T cells enriched from blood (not recorded which). V and J are TRBV7-9 and TRBJ2-7; D is unresolved. The CDR3 loop is CASSFSYEQYF. DNA of the CDR3: TGTGCCAGCAGCTTCTCTTACGAGCAGTACTTC. The full variable domain, completed using reference TRBV7-9 and TRBJ2-7, is DTGVSQNPRHKITKRGQNVTFRCDPISEHNRLYWYRQTLGQGPEFLTYFQNEAQLEKSRLLSDRFSAERPKGSFSTLEIQRTEQGDSAMYLCASSFSYEQYFGPGTRLTVT.